This TCR beta chain came from a study of blood T cell repertoires in COVID-19. Assay used: immunoSEQ multiplex PCR; TCRdb lists only in-frame clones, some missing. Of about 270,000 clones listed, 85% to 90% are singletons. This receptor was taken from a man aged 18 to 29 who had recovered from COVID-19. Material: PBMCs or T cells enriched from blood (not recorded which).

CDR3 in amino acids: CASSPIAGGLNNEQFF. CDR3 coding DNA: TGTGCCAGCTCACCCATAGCGGGAGGCCTTAACAATGAGCAGTTCTTC. The chain employs TRBV18 and TRBJ2-1; 10 bases line up with TRBD2. The V gene's germline CDR1 is KGHSH and CDR2 LQKENI. The CDR3 is 16 residues long. After removal of 3 bases from V and 5 bases from J, the junction contained 7 bases not matched to a gene.